Listed below are T cell receptor beta chains from one sample, sequenced in a study of technical replicates of blood from a few donors. TCRdb's copy holds only in-frame clones and misses some; the assay was immunoSEQ multiplex PCR. The repertoire includes around 79,000 clones, 94% of them detected once, and around 0.4% sits in the top ten. Sequencing input: T cells isolated from PBMCs. The receptors shown here come from a human donor in good health. The CDR3 runs from the conserved cysteine through the conserved F or W. A D gene is named only where the DNA matches it firmly. Part of the rows lack a size; the others show once, few, many or a class for expanded clones.

v_call	clone_size	j_call	d_call	cdr3_aa	cdr3_nt
TRBV4-2	NA	TRBJ2-2	TRBD2	CASSQELSLAGFVGAGELFF	TGTGCCAGCAGCCAAGAATTAAGTCTAGCGGGTTTCGTCGGGGCCGGGGAGCTGTTTTTT
TRBV7-9	NA	TRBJ1-1	NA	CASSTGGNTEAFF	TGTGCCAGCAGCACCGGGGGGAACACTGAAGCTTTCTTT
TRBV7-2	NA	TRBJ2-7	NA	CASSLDTFNSYEQYF	TGTGCCAGCAGCTTAGATACATTTAACTCCTACGAGCAGTACTTC
TRBV6-5	NA	TRBJ1-1	NA	CASSYGTMNTEAFF	TGTGCCAGCAGTTATGGGACAATGAACACTGAAGCTTTCTTT
TRBV4-2	once	TRBJ2-1	NA	CASSHTSLPYNEQFF	TGTGCCAGCAGCCATACGAGCCTTCCCTACAATGAGCAGTTCTTC
TRBV7-3	NA	TRBJ1-1	NA	CASSSSGGEAFF	TGTGCCAGCAGCTCGTCGGGAGGTGAAGCTTTCTTT
TRBV9	NA	TRBJ2-1	NA	CASSVHGTLHEQFF	TGTGCCAGCAGCGTTCACGGGACACTCCATGAGCAGTTCTTC
TRBV27	NA	TRBJ2-7	NA	CASSITGTPSSYEQYF	TGTGCCAGCAGTATAACCGGGACTCCAAGCTCCTACGAGCAGTACTTC
TRBV27	NA	TRBJ1-5	NA	CASSLVGQGSFQPQHF	TGTGCCAGCAGTTTAGTCGGCCAGGGGAGCTTTCAGCCCCAGCATTTT
TRBV5-4	once	TRBJ2-1	NA	CASSSSLSSYNEQFF	TGTGCCAGCAGCTCGTCCCTGAGCTCCTACAATGAGCAGTTCTTC
TRBV28	NA	TRBJ1-5	TRBD1	CASSFRGWQPQHF	TGTGCCAGCAGTTTCAGGGGGTGGCAGCCCCAGCATTTT
TRBV30	once	TRBJ2-3	TRBD2	CAWSGSGMTDTQYF	TGTGCCTGGAGTGGAAGCGGGATGACAGATACGCAGTATTTT
TRBV2	NA	TRBJ1-2	TRBD1	CASRTGTATNYGYTF	TGTGCCAGCAGGACCGGGACAGCAACCAACTATGGCTACACCTTC
TRBV4-2	once	TRBJ2-1	TRBD1	CASSLTGNFLGTLQKQFF	TGTGCCAGCAGCCTGACAGGGAATTTTTTAGGGACCCTACAGAAGCAGTTCTTC
TRBV2	NA	TRBJ2-1	NA	CASSGGSLGKGRSEQFF	TGTGCCAGCAGTGGGGGATCTCTCGGGAAGGGTCGGAGTGAGCAGTTCTTC
TRBV4-2	NA	TRBJ1-4	NA	CASSQGAREKLFF	TGTGCCAGCAGCCAAGGGGCTCGGGAAAAACTGTTTTTT
TRBV19	NA	TRBJ1-4	TRBD1	CASSTLPGQKNEKLFF	TGTGCCAGTAGTACCCTCCCGGGACAGAAGAATGAAAAACTGTTTTTT
TRBV25-1	once	TRBJ1-4	NA	CASSEYRLHEKLFF	TGTGCCAGCAGTGAATACCGACTACATGAAAAACTGTTTTTT
TRBV13	NA	TRBJ1-1	NA	CASSTTVMNTEAFF	TGTGCCAGCAGCACAACAGTCATGAACACTGAAGCTTTCTTT
TRBV27	NA	TRBJ2-1	NA	CASSSRVAPYNEQFF	TGTGCCAGCAGTTCCCGGGTCGCCCCATACAATGAGCAGTTCTTC